This T cell receptor (beta chain) was found in a study of blood T cell repertoires in COVID-19. Between the trimmed V and J ends, which lost 5 bases and 0 bases, there was a span of 10 bases. Germline V gives CDR1 MDHEN, CDR2 SYDVKM. This CDR3 has 14 amino acids. TCRdb's table, derived via immunoSEQ multiplex PCR, lists solely in-frame clones and lacks some. The sample lists 100,000 to 150,000 clones, 75% to 90% occurring once. The sequence was obtained from an elderly woman with COVID-19, enrolled during active disease. Material for sequencing was peripheral blood. The gene calls are TRBV28 and TRBJ1-1; D unclear. The CDR3, as DNA: TGTGCCAGCAGTCCAACACAGCTGAACACTGAAGCTTTCTTT. Its protein product is CASSPTQLNTEAFF.